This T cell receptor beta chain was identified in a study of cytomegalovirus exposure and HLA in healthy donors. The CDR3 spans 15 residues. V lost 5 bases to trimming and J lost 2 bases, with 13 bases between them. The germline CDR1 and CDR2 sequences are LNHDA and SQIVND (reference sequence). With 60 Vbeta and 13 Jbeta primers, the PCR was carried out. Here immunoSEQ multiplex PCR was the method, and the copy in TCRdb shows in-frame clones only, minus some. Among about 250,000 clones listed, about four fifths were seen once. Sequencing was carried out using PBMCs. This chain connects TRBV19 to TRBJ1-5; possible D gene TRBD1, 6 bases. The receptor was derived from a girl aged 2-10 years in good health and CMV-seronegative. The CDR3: CASSPLEGGNQPQHF. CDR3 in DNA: TGTGCCAGTAGTCCCCTTGAGGGGGGCAATCAGCCCCAGCATTTT.